This T cell receptor beta chain appears in the sequencing data of a study of T-cell memory formation after mild COVID-19. Study findings and constraints: Second-wave clones peaking on day 37 lacked confirmed SARS-CoV-2 specificity. Mainly CM and EM harbored the contracting CD4+ clones; mainly EMRA harbored the CD8+ ones.

From 5'RACE with constant-segment primers came TCR alpha and TCR beta cDNA libraries that carried sample barcodes and UMIs. A single record per CDR3 protein comes from TCRdb applying MiXCR to the 5' RACE reads. The sample gives a few hundred thousand distinct CDR3 sequences, 8% to 11% of which show up once; approximately 3% is in the top ten. This clonotype was seen a handful of times. No antigen is known for it. Germline-derived CDR1 and CDR2 are LGHNA and YSLEER. This CDR3 has 15 amino acids. The V end lost 1 base, the J end lost 2 bases, and 10 bases lay between the germline ends. Material for sequencing was PBMCs or a T cell subset sorted from them (not recorded which). The receptor's source is a man aged 18 to 30 who had mild COVID-19 (a few samples of this study predate the infection). Cell type and time point are not known. The V and J genes are TRBV4-3 and TRBJ2-3; unclear D gene. DNA of the CDR3: TGCGCCAGCAGCCAAGGTCGGACCTCCACAGATACGCAGTATTTT. Its translation is CASSQGRTSTDTQYF.